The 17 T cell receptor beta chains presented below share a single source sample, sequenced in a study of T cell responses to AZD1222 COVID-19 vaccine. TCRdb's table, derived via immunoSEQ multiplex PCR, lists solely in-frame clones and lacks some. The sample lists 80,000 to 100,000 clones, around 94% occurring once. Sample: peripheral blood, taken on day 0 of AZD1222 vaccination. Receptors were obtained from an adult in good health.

The CDR3 DNA is TGTGCCAGCAGTGATCGGTGGGGCAATCAGCCCCAGCATTTT. Amino acids: CASSDRWGNQPQHF. V usage is TRBV2 and J usage is TRBJ1-5; D gene ambiguous. CDR1 is SNHLY and CDR2 is FYNNEI in the germline V gene. The CDR3 consists of 14 residues. V was clipped by 3 bases and J by 2 bases, with 8 bases between them. The full variable domain, its missing parts supplied by reference TRBV2 and TRBJ1-5, is EPEVTQTPSHQVTQMGQEVILRCVPISNHLYFYWYRQILGQKVEFLVSFYNNEISEKSEIFDDQFSVERPDGSNFTLKIRSTKLEDSAMYFCASSDRWGNQPQHFGDGTRLSIL.

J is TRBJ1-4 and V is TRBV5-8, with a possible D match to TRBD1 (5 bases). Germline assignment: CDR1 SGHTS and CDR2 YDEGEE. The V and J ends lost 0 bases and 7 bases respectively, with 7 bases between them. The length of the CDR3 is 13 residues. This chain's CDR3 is CASSLDRREKLFF. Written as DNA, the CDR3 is TGTGCCAGCAGCTTGGACAGGCGTGAAAAACTGTTTTTT.

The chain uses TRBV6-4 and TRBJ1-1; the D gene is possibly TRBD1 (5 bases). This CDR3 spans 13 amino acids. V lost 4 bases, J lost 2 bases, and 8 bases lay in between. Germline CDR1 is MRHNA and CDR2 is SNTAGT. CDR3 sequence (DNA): TGTGCCAGCAGTGTACAGGCTAACACTGAAGCTTTCTTT. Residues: CASSVQANTEAFF.

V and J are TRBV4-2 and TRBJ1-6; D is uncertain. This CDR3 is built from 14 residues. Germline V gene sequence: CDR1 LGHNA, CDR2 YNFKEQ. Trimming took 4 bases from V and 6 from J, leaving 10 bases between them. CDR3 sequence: CASSLTATNSPLHF. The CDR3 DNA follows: TGTGCCAGCAGCCTCACCGCCACTAATTCACCCCTCCACTTT.

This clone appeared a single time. CDR3 loop: CASRPRTGQGQPQHF. CDR3 DNA sequence: TGTGCCAGCAGACCTCGGACAGGGCAAGGGCAGCCCCAGCATTTT. The chain carries TRBV28 and TRBJ1-5; TRBD1 matches at 8 bases. The CDR3 extends over 15 amino acids. Looked up from germline, CDR1 is MDHEN and CDR2 is SYDVKM. Losses at the gene ends were 6 bases for V and 7 bases for J; bases not matched to a gene: 11.

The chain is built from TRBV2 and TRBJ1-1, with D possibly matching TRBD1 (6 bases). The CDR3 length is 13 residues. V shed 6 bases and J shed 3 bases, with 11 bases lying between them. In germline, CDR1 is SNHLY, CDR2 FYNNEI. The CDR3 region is CASRAQGHTEAFF. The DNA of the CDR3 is TGTGCCAGCAGAGCACAGGGACACACTGAAGCTTTCTTT.

The CDR3 loop is CASSLQAGETQYF. In DNA, the CDR3 is TGTGCCAGCAGCTTACAGGCAGGAGAGACCCAGTACTTC. This sequence joins TRBV7-3 and TRBJ2-5; D not certain. Trimming shortened V by 2 bases and J by 4 bases, and 8 bases separated the two germline ends. The CDR3 extends over 13 amino acids. From germline, CDR1 is SGHTA and CDR2 FQGTGA.

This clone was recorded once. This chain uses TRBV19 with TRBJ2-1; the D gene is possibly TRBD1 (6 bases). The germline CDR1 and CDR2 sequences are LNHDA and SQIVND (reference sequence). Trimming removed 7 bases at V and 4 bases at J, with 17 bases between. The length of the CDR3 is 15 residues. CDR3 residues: CASTLGQGHYNEQFF. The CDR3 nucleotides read TGTGCCAGTACCCTAGGGCAGGGGCATTACAATGAGCAGTTCTTC.

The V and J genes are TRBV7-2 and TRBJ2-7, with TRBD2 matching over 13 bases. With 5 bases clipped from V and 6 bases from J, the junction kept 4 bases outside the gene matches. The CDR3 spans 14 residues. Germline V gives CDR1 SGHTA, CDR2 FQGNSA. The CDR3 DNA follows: TGTGCCAGCAGCCCAGGGACTAGCGGGACCGAGCAGTACTTC. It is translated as CASSPGTSGTEQYF.

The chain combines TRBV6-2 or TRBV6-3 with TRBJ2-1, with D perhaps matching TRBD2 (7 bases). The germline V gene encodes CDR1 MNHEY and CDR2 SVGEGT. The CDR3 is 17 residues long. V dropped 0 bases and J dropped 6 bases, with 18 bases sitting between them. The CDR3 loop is CASSYSKARGPTNEQFF. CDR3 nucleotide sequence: TGTGCCAGCAGTTACTCGAAGGCGCGGGGGCCCACCAATGAGCAGTTCTTC.

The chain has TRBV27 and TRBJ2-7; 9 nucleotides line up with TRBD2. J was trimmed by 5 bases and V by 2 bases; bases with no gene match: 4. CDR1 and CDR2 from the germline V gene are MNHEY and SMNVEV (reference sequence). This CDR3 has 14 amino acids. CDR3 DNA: TGTGCCAGCAGTTTAGCGGGAGGGCCGGACGAGCAGTACTTC. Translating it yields CASSLAGGPDEQYF.

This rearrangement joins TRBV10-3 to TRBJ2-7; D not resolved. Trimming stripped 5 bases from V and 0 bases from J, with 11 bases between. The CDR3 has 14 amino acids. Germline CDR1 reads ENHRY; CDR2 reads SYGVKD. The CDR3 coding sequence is TGTGCCATCAGTCCTGACCCCGCCTCCTACGAGCAGTACTTC. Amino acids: CAISPDPASYEQYF.

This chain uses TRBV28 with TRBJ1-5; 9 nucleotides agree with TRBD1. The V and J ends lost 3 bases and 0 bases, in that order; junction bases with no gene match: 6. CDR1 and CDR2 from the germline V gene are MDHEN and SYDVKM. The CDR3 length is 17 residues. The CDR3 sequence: CASSLDRGAYSNQPQHF. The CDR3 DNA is TGTGCCAGCAGTTTGGACAGGGGTGCTTATAGCAATCAGCCCCAGCATTTT. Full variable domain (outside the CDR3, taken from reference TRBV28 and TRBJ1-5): DVKVTQSSRYLVKRTGEKVFLECVQDMDHENMFWYRQDPGLGLRLIYFSYDVKMKEKGDIPEGYSVSREKKERFSLILESASTNQTSMYLCASSLDRGAYSNQPQHFGDGTRLSIL.

CDR3 protein: CASSILAGGAGELFF. The CDR3 bases are TGTGCCAGTAGTATACTAGCGGGAGGTGCCGGGGAGCTGTTTTTT. This chain connects TRBV19 to TRBJ2-2, with 11 bases matching TRBD2. This CDR3 contains 15 residues. Germline-derived CDR1 and CDR2 are LNHDA and SQIVND (reference sequence). V lost 2 bases to trimming and J lost 6 bases; unmatched junction nucleotides: 2.

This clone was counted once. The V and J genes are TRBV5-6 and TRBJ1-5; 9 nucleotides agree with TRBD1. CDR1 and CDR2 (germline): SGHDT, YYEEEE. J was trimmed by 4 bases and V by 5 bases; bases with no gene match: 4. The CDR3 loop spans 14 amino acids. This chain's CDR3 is CASSSDRGNQPQHF. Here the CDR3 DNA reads TGTGCCAGCAGTTCGGACAGGGGTAATCAGCCCCAGCATTTT.

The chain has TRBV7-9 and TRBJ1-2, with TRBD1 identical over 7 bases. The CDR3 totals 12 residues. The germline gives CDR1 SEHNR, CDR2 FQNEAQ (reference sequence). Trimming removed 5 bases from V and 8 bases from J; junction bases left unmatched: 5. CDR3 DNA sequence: TGTGCCAGCAGCGTGAGGGGGCTGGGCTACACCTTC. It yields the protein CASSVRGLGYTF.

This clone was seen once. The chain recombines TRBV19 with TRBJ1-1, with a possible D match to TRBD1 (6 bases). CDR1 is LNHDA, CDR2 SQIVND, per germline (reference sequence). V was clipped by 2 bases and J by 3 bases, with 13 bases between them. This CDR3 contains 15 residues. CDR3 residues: CASSIPTGWYTEAFF. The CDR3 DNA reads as TGTGCCAGTAGTATACCCACAGGGTGGTACACTGAAGCTTTCTTT.